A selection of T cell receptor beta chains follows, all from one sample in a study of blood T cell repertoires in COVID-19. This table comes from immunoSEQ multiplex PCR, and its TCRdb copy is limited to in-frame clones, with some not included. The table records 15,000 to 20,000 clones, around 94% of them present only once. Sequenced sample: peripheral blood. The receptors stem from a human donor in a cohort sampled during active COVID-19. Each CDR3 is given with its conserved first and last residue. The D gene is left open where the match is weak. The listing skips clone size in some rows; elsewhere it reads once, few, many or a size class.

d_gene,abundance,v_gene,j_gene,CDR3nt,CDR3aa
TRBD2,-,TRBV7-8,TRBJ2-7,TGTGCCAGCAGCTTAGGGGGAGGGGAGGGGCACTCCTACGAGCAGTACTTC,CASSLGGGEGHSYEQYF
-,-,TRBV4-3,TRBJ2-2,TGCGCCAGCAGCCAAGAATACAGGAACACCGGGGAGCTGTTTTTT,CASSQEYRNTGELFF
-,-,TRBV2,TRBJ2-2,TGTGCCAGCAGTGATGGTTTAGCCGTCACCGGGGAGCTGTTTTTT,CASSDGLAVTGELFF
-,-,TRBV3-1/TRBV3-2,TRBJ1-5,TGTGCCAGCAGCCCTCTTAAGGGGGTCAATCAGCCCCAGCATTTT,CASSPLKGVNQPQHF
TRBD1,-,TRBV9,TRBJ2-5,TGTGCCAGCAGCAGCCGGGACAGGGGGCAGGTAGAGACCCAGTACTTC,CASSSRDRGQVETQYF
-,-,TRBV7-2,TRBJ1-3,TGTGCCAGCAGCTTAGGCCCGGGGGGAAACACCATATATTTT,CASSLGPGGNTIYF
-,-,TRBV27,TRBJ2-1,TGTGCCAGTGGTCGGTCTAGCTCCTACAATGAGCAGTTCTTC,CASGRSSSYNEQFF
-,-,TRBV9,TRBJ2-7,TGTGCCAGCAGCGCGGGGGACAGAGTATCCTACGAGCAGTACTTC,CASSAGDRVSYEQYF
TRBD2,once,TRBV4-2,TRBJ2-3,TGTGCCAGCAGCCAAGAACCAGCGGGAGTAATCCCAGATACGCAGTATTTT,CASSQEPAGVIPDTQYF
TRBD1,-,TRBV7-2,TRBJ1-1,TGTGCCAGCAGCACCCCGACAGGGACTGAAGCTTTCTTT,CASSTPTGTEAFF
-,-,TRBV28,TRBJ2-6,TGTGCCAGCAGTTTGTACACCTCCTCTGGGGCCAACGTCCTGACTTTC,CASSLYTSSGANVLTF
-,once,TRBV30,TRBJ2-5,TGTGCCTGGAGTGTTCGGGGGAGAGAGACCCAGTACTTC,CAWSVRGRETQYF
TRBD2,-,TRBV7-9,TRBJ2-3,TGTGCCAGCAGCTTAGGTTACGCGGGGGATATAGATACGCAGTATTTT,CASSLGYAGDIDTQYF
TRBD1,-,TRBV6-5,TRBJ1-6,TGTGCCAGCAGTTACTCGACAGGGGTGGGCTCACCCCTCCACTTT,CASSYSTGVGSPLHF
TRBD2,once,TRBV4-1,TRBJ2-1,TGCGCCAGCAGCCAAGGTGGGACTAGCGGGATAGACAATGAGCAGTTCTTC,CASSQGGTSGIDNEQFF
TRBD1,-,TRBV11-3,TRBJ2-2,TGTGCCAGCAGCTTAAAGGGGGCGGGCACCGGGGAGCTGTTTTTT,CASSLKGAGTGELFF
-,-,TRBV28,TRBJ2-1,TGTGCCAGCAGGACTTGGAATGAGCAGTTCTTC,CASRTWNEQFF
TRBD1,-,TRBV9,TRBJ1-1,TGTGCCAGCAGCGTAGATCCGGGACAGGGAGGATCCACTGAAGCTTTCTTT,CASSVDPGQGGSTEAFF
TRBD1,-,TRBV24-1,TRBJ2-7,TGTGCCACCAGTGATTCCGGGACAGGGTCCTACGAGCAGTACTTC,CATSDSGTGSYEQYF
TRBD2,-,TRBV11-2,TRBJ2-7,TGTGCCAGCAGCTCCCAGGGAGCGGGGGAATCCTACGAGCAGTACTTC,CASSSQGAGESYEQYF
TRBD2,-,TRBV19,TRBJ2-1,TGTGCCAGTAGTACCGATAGCGGGTCTCTTCCCACGTTCTTC,CASSTDSGSLPTFF
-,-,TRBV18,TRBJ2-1,TGTGCCAGCTCACCCGGGTATGAGCAGTTCTTC,CASSPGYEQFF
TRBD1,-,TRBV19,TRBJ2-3,TGTGCCAGTAGTCCCGGACAGGGGGCGGCAGATACGCAGTATTTT,CASSPGQGAADTQYF
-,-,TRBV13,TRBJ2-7,TGTGCCAGCAGCTTAGCTCCTAGCAACGAGCAGTACTTC,CASSLAPSNEQYF
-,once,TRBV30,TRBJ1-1,TGTGCCTGGAGTGTAGGACAGTACACTGAAGCTTTCTTT,CAWSVGQYTEAFF
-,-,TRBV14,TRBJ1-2,TGTGCCAGCAGCCAAGCCACAAAGTCATATGGCTACACCTTC,CASSQATKSYGYTF
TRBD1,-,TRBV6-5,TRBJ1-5,TGTGCCAGCAGTAGGGACAGGGGTAGCAATCAGCCCCAGCATTTT,CASSRDRGSNQPQHF
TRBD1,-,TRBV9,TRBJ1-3,TGTGCCAGCAGCACCCAAGGGACAGCCTCTGGAAACACCATATATTTT,CASSTQGTASGNTIYF
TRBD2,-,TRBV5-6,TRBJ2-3,TGTGCCAGCAGCTTGGCCCTCTCTAGCGGGGAGCGGGATACGCAGTATTTT,CASSLALSSGERDTQYF
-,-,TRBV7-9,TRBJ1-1,TGTGCCAGCAGCCAAATAAACCAGATGAACACTGAAGCTTTCTTT,CASSQINQMNTEAFF
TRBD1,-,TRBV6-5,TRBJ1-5,TGTGCCAGCAGTTACCCAGGGGGCTTGCAGCCCCAGCATTTT,CASSYPGGLQPQHF
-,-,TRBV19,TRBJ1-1,TGTGCCAGTAGTAGAGGAATGAACACTGAAGCTTTCTTT,CASSRGMNTEAFF